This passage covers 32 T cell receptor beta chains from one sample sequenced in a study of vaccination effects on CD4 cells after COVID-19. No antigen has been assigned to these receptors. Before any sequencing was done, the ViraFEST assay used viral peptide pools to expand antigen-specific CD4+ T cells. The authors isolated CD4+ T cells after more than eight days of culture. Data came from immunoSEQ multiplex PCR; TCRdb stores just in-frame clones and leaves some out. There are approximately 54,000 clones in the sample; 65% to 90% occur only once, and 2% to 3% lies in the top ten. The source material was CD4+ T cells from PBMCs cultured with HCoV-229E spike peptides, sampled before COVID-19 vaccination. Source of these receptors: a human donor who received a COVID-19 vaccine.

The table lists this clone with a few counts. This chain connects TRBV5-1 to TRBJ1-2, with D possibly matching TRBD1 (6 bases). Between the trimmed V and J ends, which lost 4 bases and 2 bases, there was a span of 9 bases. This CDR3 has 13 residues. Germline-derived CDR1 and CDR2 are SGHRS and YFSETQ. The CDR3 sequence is CASSTGPNYGYTF. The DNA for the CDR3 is TGCGCCAGCAGCACAGGGCCGAACTATGGCTACACCTTC. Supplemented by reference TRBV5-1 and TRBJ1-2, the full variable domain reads KAGVTQTPRYLIKTRGQQVTLSCSPISGHRSVSWYQQTPGQGLQFLFEYFSETQRNKGNFPGRFSGRQFSNSRSEMNVSTLELGDSALYLCASSTGPNYGYTFGSGTRLTVV.

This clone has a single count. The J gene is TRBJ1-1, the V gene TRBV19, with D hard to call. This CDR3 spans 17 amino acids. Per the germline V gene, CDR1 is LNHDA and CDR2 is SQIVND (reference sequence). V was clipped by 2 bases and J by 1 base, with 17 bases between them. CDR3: CASSITRPAGGNTEAFF. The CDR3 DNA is TGTGCCAGTAGTATAACTCGGCCTGCAGGTGGGAACACTGAAGCTTTCTTT. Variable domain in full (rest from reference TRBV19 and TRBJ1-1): DGGITQSPKYLFRKEGQNVTLSCEQNLNHDAMYWYRQDPGQGLRLIYYSQIVNDFQKGDIAEGYSVSREKKESFPLTVTSAQKNPTAFYLCASSITRPAGGNTEAFFGQGTRLTVV.

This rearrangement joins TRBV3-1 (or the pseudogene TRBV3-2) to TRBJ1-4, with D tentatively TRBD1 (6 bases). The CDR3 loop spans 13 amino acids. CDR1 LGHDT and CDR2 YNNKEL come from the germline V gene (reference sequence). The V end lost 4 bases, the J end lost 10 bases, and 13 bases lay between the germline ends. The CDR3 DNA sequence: TGTGCCAGCAGCCCAGGGGTCGTGGGAAAACTGTTTTTT. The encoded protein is CASSPGVVGKLFF.

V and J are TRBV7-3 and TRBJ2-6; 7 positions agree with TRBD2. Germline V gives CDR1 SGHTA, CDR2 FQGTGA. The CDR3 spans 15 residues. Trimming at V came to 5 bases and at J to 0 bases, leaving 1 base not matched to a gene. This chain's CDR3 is CASSQRGSGANVLTF. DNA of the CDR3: TGTGCCAGCAGCCAGCGGGGCTCTGGGGCCAACGTCCTGACTTTC.

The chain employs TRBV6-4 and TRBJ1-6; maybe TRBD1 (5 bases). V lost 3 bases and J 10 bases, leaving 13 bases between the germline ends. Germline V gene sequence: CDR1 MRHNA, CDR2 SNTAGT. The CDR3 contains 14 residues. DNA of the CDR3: TGTGCCAGCAGTGAGGCCCAGGGTGTCTCACCCCTCCACTTT. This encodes CASSEAQGVSPLHF.

The CDR3 DNA follows: TGCGCCAGCAGTGAGTTAGTCGCTGAGCAGTTCTTC. Protein sequence: CASSELVAEQFF. The rearrangement joins TRBV10-2 to TRBJ2-1, with D hard to call. V was shortened by 1 base and J by 9 bases, with 7 bases between the two germline ends. Germline V CDR1 and CDR2: WSHSY, SAAADI. This CDR3 spans 12 amino acids.

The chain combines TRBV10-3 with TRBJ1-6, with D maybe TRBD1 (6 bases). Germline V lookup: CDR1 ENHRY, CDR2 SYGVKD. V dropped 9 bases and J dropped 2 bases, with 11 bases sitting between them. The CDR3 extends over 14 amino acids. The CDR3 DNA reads TGTGCCATTGCACAGGGCCCCTATAATTCACCCCTCCACTTT. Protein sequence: CAIAQGPYNSPLHF.

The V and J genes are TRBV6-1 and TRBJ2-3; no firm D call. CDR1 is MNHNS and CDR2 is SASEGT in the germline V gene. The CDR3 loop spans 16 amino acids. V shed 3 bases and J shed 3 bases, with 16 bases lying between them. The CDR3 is CASSEIGFRSTDTQYF. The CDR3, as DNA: TGTGCCAGCAGTGAGATAGGGTTTCGTTCGACAGATACGCAGTATTTT.

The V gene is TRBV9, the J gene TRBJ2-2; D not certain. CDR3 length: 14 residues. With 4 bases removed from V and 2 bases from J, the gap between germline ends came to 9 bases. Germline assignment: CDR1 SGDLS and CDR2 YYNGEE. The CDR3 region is CASSNRGNTGELFF. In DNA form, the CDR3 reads TGTGCCAGCAGCAACCGAGGCAACACCGGGGAGCTGTTTTTT.

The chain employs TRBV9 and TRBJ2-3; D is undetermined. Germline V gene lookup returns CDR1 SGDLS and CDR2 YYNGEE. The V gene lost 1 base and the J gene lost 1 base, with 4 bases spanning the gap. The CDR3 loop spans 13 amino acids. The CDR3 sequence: CASSVSGTDTQYF. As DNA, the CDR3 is TGTGCCAGCAGCGTAAGCGGCACAGATACGCAGTATTTT.

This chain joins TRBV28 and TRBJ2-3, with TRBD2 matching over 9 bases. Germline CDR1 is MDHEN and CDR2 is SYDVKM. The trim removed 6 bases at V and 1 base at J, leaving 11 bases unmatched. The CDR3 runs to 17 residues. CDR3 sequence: CASSSPLLAGGTDTQYF. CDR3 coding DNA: TGTGCCAGCAGCTCCCCCCTCTTAGCGGGGGGCACAGATACGCAGTATTTT.

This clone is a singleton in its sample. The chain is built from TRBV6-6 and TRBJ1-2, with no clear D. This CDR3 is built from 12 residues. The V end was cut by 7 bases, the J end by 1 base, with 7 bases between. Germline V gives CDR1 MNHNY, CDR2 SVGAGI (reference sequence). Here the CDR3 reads CASIKNNYGYTF. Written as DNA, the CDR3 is TGTGCCAGCATAAAGAATAACTATGGCTACACCTTC.

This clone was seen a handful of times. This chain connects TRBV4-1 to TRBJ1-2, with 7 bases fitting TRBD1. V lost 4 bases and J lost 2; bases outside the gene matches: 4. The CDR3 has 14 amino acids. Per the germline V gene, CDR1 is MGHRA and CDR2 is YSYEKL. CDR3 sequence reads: CASSRGTENYGYTF. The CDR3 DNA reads TGCGCCAGCAGCCGCGGGACAGAAAACTATGGCTACACCTTC.

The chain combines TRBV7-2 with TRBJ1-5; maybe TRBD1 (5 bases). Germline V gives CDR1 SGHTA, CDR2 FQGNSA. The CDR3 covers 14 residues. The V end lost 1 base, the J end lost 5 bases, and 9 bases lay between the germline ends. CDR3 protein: CASSLGGGDQPQHF. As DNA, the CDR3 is TGTGCCAGCAGCTTAGGGGGCGGGGATCAGCCCCAGCATTTT.

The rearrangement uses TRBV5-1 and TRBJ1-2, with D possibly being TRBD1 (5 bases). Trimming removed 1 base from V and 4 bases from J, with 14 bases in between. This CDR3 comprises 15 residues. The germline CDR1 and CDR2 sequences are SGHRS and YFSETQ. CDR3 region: CASSLYYDRSYGYTF. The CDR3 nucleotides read TGCGCCAGCAGCTTGTACTATGACAGAAGCTATGGCTACACCTTC.

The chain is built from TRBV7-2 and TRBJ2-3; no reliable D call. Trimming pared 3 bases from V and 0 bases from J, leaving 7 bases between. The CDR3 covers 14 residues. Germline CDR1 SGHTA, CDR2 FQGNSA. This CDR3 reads CASSFFSSTDTQYF. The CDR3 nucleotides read TGTGCCAGCAGCTTTTTCTCTAGCACAGATACGCAGTATTTT.

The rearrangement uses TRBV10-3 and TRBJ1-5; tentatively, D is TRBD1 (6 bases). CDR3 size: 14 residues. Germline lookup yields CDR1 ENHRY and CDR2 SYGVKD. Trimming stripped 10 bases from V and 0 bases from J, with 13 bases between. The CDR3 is CASAGTNSNQPQHF. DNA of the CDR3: TGTGCCAGTGCCGGGACAAATAGCAATCAGCCCCAGCATTTT.

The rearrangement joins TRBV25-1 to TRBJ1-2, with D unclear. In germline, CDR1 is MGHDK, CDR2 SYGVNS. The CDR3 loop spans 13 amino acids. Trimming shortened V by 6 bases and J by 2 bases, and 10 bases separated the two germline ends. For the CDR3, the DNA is TGTGCCAGCAGCGCGGACGTAAACTATGGCTACACCTTC. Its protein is CASSADVNYGYTF.

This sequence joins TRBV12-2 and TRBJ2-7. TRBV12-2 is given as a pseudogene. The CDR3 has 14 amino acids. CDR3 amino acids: CASRFSITTYEQYV. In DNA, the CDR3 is TGTGCAAGTCGCTTCTCCATTACCACCTACGAGCAGTACGTC.

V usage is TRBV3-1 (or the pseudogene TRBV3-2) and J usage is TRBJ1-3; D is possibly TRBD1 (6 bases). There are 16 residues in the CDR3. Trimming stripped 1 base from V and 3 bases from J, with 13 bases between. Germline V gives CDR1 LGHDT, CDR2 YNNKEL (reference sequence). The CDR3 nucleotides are TGTGCCAGCAGCCAAGGTGCGGGGGCGAATGGAAACACCATATATTTT. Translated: CASSQGAGANGNTIYF.

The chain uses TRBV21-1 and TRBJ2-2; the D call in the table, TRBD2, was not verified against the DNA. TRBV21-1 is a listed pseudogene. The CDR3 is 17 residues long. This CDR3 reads CASSKGPPEGNTGELFF. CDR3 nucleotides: TGTGCCAGCAGCAAAGGCCCCCCCGAGGGAAACACCGGGGAGCTGTTTTTT.

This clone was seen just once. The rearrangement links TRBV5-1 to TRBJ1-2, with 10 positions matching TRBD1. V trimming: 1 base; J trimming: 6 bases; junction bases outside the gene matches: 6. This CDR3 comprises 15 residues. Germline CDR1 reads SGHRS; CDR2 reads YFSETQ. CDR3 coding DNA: TGCGCCAGCAGCTTGCATACGGGACAGGGGAATGGCTACACCTTC. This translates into CASSLHTGQGNGYTF.

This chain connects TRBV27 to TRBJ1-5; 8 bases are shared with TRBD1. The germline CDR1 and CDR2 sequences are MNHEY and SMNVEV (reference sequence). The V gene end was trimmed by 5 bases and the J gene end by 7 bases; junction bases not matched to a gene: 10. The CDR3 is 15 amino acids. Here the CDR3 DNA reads TGTGCCAGCAGTCCCCTAGGACAGGGTGGACAGCCCCAGCATTTT. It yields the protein CASSPLGQGGQPQHF.

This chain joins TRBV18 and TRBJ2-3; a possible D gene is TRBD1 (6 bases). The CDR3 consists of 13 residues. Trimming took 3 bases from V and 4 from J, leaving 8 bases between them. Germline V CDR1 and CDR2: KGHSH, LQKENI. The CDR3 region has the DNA TGTGCCAGCTCACCTACAGGGCCAGATACGCAGTATTTT. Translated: CASSPTGPDTQYF.

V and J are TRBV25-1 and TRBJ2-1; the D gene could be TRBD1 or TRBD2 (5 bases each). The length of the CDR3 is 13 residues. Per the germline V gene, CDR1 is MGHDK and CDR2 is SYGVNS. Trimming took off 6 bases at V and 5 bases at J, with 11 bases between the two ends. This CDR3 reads CASSGTRNNEQFF. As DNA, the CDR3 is TGTGCCAGCAGCGGGACCCGAAACAATGAGCAGTTCTTC.

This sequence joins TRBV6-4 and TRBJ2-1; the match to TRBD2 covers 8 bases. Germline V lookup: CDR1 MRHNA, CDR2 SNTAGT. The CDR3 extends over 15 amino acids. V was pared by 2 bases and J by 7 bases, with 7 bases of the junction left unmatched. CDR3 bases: TGTGCCAGCAGTGACCCGGGGGGGCCGAAGAATGAGCAGTTCTTC. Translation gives CASSDPGGPKNEQFF.

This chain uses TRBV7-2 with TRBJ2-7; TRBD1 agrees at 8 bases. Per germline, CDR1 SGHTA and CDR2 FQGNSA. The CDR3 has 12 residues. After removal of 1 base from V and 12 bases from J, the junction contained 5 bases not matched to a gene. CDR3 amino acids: CASSLGQGFRYV. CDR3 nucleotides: TGTGCCAGCAGCTTAGGACAGGGGTTCCGGTACGTC.

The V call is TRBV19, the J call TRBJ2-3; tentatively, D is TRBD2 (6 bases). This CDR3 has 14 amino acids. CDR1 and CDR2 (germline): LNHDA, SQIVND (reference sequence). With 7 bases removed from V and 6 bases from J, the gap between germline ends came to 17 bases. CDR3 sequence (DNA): TGTGCCAGTACCCGCGCGGGGAAATTCGATACGCAGTATTTT. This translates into CASTRAGKFDTQYF. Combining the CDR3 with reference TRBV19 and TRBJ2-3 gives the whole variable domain DGGITQSPKYLFRKEGQNVTLSCEQNLNHDAMYWYRQDPGQGLRLIYYSQIVNDFQKGDIAEGYSVSREKKESFPLTVTSAQKNPTAFYLCASTRAGKFDTQYFGPGTRLTVL.

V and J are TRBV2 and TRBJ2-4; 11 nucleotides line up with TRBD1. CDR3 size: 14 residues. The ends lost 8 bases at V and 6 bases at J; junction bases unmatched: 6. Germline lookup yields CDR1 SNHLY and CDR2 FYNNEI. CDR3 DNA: TGTGCCAGCTCCCGGGACAGGGGGGTAAACATTCAGTACTTC. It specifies CASSRDRGVNIQYF.

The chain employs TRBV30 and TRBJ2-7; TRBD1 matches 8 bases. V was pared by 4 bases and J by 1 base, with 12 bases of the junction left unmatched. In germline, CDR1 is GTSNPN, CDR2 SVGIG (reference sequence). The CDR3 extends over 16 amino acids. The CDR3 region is CAWKIVRTGSSYEQYV. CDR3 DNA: TGTGCCTGGAAGATTGTCCGGACAGGGTCGTCCTACGAGCAGTACGTC.

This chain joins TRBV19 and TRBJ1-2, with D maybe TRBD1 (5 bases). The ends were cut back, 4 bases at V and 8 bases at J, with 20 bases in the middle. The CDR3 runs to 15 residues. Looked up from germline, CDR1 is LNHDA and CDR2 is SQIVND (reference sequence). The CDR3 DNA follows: TGTGCCAGTAGTAGTGTCGGCCCTTTCCGGGGGGGCTACACCTTC. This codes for CASSSVGPFRGGYTF.

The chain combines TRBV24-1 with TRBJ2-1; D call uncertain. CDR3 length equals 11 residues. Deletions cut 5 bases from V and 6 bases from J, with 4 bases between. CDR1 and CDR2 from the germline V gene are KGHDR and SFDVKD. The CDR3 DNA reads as TGTGCCACCAGTGGGGGCAATGAGCAGTTCTTC. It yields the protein CATSGGNEQFF.